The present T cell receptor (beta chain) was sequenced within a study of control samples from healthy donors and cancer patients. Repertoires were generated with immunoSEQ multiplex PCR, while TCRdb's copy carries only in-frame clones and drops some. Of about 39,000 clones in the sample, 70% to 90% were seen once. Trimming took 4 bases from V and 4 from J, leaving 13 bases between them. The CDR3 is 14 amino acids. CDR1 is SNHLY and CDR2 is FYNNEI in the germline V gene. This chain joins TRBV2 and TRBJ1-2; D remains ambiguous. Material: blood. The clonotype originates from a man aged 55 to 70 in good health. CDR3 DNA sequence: TGTGCCAGCAGTGTCCCCTCGGGATCCTATGGCTACACCTTC. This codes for CASSVPSGSYGYTF.